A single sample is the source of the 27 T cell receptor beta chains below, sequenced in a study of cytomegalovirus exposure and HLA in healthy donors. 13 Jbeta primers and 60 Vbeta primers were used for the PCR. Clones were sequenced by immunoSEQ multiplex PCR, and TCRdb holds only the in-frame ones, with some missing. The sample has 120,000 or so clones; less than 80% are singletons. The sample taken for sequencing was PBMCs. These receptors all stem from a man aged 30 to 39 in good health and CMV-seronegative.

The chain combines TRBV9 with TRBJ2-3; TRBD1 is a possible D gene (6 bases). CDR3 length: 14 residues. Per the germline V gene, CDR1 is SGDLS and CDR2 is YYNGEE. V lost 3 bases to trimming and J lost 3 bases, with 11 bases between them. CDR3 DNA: TGTGCCAGCAGCGCCTTGGGGGCTACAGATACGCAGTATTTT. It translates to CASSALGATDTQYF.

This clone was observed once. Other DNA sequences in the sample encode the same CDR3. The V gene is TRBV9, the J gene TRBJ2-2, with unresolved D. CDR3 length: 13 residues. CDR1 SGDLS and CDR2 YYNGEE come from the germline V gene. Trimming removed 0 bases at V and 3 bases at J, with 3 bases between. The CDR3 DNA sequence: TGTGCCAGCAGCGTAGCATACACCGGGGAGCTGTTTTTT. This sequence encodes CASSVAYTGELFF.

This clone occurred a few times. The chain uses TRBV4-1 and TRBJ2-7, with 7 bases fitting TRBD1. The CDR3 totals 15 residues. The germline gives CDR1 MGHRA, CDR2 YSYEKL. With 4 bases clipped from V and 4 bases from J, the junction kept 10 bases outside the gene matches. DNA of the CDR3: TGCGCCAGCAGCCCTCCGGGACAGTATCCTTACGAGCAGTACTTC. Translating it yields CASSPPGQYPYEQYF.

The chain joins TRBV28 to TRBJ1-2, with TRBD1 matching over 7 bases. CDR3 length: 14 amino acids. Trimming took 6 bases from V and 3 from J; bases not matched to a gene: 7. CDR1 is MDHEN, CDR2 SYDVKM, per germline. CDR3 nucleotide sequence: TGTGCCAGCAGATTTATAGGGACAGACTATGGCTACACCTTC. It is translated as CASRFIGTDYGYTF.

The CDR3 loop is CASSFGQAWTQETQYF. CDR3 nucleotide sequence: TGTGCCAGCAGCTTTGGACAGGCGTGGACACAAGAGACCCAGTACTTC. This sequence joins TRBV13 and TRBJ2-5; 7 bases fit TRBD1. There are 16 residues in the CDR3. Germline assignment: CDR1 PRHDT and CDR2 FYEKMQ (reference sequence). Trimming took 3 bases from V and 2 from J; bases not matched to a gene: 9.

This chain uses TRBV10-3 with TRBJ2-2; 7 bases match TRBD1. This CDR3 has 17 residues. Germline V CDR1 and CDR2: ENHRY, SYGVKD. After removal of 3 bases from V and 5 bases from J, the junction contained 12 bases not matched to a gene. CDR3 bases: TGTGCCATCAGTGACGGCCAGGGGGTAATGGGGACCGGGGAGCTGTTTTTT. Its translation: CAISDGQGVMGTGELFF.

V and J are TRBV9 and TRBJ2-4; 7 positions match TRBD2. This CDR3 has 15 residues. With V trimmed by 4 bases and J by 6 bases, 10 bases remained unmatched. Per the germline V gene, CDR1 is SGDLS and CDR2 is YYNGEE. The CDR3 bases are TGTGCCAGCAGCCCCACAGGCGGCGGGGGAAACATTCAGTACTTC. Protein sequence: CASSPTGGGGNIQYF. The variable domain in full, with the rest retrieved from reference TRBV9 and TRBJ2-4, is DSGVTQTPKHLITATGQRVTLRCSPRSGDLSVYWYQQSLDQGLQFLIQYYNGEERAKGNILERFSAQQFPDLHSELNLSSLELGDSALYFCASSPTGGGGNIQYFGAGTRLSVL.

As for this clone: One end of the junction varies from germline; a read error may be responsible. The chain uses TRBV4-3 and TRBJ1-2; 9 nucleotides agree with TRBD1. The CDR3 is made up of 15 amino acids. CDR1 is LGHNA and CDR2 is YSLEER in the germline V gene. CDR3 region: CASSQGDRASYGYIF. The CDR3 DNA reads TGCGCCAGCAGCCAAGGGGACAGGGCAAGCTATGGCTACATCTTC.

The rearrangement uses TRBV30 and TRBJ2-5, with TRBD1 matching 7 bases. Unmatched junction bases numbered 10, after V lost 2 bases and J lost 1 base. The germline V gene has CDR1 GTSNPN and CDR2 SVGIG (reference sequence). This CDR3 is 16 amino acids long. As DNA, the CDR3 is TGTGCCTGGAGTCGTTCCATAGGGGGCCGCCAAGAGACCCAGTACTTC. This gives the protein CAWSRSIGGRQETQYF.

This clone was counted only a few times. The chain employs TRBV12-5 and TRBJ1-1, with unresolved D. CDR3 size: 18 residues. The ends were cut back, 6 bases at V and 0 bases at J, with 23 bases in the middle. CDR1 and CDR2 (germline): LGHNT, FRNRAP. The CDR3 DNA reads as TGTGCTAGTGGCGCCACCAAAAAAGACAAAGTAATGAACACTGAAGCTTTCTTT. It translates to CASGATKKDKVMNTEAFF.

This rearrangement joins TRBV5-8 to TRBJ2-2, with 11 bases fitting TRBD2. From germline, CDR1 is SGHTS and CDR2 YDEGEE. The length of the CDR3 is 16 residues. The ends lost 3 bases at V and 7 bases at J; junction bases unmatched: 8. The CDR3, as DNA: TGTGCCAGCAGCTCGTTAGCGGGGGGGCCCTTCGGGGAGCTGTTTTTT. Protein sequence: CASSSLAGGPFGELFF.

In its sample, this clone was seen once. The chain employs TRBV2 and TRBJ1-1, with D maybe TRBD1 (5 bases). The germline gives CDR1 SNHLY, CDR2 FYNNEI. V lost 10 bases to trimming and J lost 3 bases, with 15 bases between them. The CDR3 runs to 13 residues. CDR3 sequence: CAIAREEDTEAFF. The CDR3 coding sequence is TGTGCCATTGCCAGGGAAGAGGACACTGAAGCTTTCTTT. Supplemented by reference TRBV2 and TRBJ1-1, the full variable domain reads EPEVTQTPSHQVTQMGQEVILRCVPISNHLYFYWYRQILGQKVEFLVSFYNNEISEKSEIFDDQFSVERPDGSNFTLKIRSTKLEDSAMYFCAIAREEDTEAFFGQGTRLTVV.

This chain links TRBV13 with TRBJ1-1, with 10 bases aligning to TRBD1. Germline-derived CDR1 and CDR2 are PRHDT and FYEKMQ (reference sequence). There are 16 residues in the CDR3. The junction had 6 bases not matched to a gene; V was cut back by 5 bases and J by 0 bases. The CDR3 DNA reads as TGTGCCAGCAGCCATGACAGGGGGCTCCTGAACACTGAAGCTTTCTTT. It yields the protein CASSHDRGLLNTEAFF.

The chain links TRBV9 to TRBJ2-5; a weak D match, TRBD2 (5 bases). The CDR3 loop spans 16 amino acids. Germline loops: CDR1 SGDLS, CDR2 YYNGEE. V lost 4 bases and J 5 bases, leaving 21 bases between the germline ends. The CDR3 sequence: CASSLASSPIWETQYF. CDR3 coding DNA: TGTGCCAGCAGCCTGGCTAGCAGCCCTATCTGGGAGACCCAGTACTTC. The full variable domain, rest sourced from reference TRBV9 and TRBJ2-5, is DSGVTQTPKHLITATGQRVTLRCSPRSGDLSVYWYQQSLDQGLQFLIQYYNGEERAKGNILERFSAQQFPDLHSELNLSSLELGDSALYFCASSLASSPIWETQYFGPGTRLLVL.

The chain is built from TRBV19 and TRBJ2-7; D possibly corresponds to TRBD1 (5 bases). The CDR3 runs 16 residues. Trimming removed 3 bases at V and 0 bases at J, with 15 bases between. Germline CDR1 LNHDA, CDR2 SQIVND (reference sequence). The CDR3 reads CASSIQVGRPSYEQYF. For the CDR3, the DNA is TGTGCCAGTAGTATTCAGGTGGGGCGGCCCTCCTACGAGCAGTACTTC.

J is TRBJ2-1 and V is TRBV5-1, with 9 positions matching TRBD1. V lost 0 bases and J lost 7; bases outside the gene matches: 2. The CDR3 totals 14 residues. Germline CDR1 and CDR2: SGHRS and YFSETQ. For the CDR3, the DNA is TGCGCCAGCAGCTTGGGGGACAGGGAGAATGAGCAGTTCTTC. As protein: CASSLGDRENEQFF.

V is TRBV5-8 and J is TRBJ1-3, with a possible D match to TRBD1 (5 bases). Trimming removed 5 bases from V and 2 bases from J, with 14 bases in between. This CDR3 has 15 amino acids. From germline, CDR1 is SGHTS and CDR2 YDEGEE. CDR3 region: CASSSGENPGNTIYF. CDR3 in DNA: TGTGCCAGCAGTTCGGGGGAGAACCCTGGAAACACCATATATTTT.

Here the CDR3 DNA reads TGTGCCAGCAGGGAACGGGGGGGCATTGGAAACATTCAGTACTTC. Amino acid sequence: CASRERGGIGNIQYF. This chain joins TRBV6-1 and TRBJ2-4; 8 bases line up with TRBD2. CDR1 and CDR2 from the germline V gene are MNHNS and SASEGT. J lost 6 bases, V lost 6 bases, and 10 bases had no gene match. This CDR3 spans 15 amino acids.

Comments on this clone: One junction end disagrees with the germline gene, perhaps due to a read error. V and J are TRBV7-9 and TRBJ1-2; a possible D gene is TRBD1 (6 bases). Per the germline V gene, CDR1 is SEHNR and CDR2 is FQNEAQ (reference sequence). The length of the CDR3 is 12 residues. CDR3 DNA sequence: TGTTCCAGCAGATATCAGGGGTATGGCTACACCTTC. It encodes CSSRYQGYGYTF.

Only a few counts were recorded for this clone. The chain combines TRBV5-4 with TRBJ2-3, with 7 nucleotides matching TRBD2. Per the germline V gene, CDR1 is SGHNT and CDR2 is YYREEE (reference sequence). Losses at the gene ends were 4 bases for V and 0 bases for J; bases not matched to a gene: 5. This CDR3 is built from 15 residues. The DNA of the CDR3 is TGTGCCAGCAGCGGCGGGAGATCTAGCACAGATACGCAGTATTTT. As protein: CASSGGRSSTDTQYF.

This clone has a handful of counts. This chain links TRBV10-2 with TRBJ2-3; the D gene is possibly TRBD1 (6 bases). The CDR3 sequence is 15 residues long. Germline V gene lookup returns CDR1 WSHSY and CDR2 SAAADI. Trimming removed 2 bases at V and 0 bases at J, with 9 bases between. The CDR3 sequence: CASSETGISTDTQYF. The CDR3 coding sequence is TGCGCCAGCAGTGAGACAGGGATAAGCACAGATACGCAGTATTTT.

CDR3 amino acids: CASSQDGGTEFAPLHF. Here the CDR3 DNA reads TGCGCCAGCAGCCAAGATGGGGGGACAGAATTTGCACCCCTCCACTTT. The genes are TRBV4-3 and TRBJ1-6; 7 nucleotides align to TRBD1. This CDR3 is 16 amino acids long. Germline lookup yields CDR1 LGHNA and CDR2 YSLEER. V shed 0 bases and J 11 bases; nucleotides not matched to a gene: 10.

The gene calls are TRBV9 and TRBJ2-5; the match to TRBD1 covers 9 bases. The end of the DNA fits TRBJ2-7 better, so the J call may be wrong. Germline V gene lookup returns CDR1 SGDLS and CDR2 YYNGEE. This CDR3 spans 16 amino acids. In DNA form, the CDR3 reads TGTGCCAGCAGCACACTAGCCGGGACAGGGAGCTACGAGCAGTACTTC. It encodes CASSTLAGTGSYEQYF.

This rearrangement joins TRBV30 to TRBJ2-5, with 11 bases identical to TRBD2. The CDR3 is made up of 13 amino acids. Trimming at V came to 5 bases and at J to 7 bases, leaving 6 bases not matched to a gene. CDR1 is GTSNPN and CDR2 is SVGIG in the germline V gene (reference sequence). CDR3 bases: TGTGCCTGGCAAACTAGCGGGGGAGGGACCCAGTACTTC. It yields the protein CAWQTSGGGTQYF.

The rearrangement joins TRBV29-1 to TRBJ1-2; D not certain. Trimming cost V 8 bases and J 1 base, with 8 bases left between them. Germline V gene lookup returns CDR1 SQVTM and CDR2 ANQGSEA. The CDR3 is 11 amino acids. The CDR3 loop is CSFGNNYGYTF. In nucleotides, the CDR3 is TGCAGCTTCGGGAATAACTATGGCTACACCTTC.

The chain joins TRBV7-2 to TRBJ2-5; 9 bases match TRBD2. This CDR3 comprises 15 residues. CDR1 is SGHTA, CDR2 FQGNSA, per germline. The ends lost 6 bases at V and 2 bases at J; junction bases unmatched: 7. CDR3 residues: CASREIAGVQETQYF. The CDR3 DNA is TGTGCCAGCAGGGAAATAGCGGGGGTACAAGAGACCCAGTACTTC. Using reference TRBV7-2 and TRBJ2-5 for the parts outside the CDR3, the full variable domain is GAGVSQSPSNKVTEKGKDVELRCDPISGHTALYWYRQSLGQGLEFLIYFQGNSAPDKSGLPSDRFSAERTGGSVSTLTIQRTQQEDSAVYLCASREIAGVQETQYFGPGTRLLVL.

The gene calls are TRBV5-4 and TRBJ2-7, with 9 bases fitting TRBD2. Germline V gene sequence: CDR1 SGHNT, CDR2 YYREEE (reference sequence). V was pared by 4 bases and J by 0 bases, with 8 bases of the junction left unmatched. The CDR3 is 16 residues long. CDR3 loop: CASSPGSGGHSYEQYF. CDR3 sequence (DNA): TGTGCCAGCAGCCCAGGAAGCGGGGGGCACTCCTACGAGCAGTACTTC. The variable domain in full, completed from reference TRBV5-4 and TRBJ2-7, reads ETGVTQSPTHLIKTRGQQVTLRCSSQSGHNTVSWYQQALGQGPQFIFQYYREEENGRGNFPPRFSGLQFPNYSSELNVNALELDDSALYLCASSPGSGGHSYEQYFGPGTRLTVT.